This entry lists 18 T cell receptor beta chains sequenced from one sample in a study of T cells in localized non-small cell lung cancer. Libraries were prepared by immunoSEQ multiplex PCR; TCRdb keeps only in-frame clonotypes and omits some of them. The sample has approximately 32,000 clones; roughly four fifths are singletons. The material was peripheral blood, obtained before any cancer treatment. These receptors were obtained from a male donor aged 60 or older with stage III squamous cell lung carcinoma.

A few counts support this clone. CDR3 bases: TGTGCCACCAGCGGGGGACCTCAGGTTGGAGAAAAACTGTTTTTT. It is translated as CATSGGPQVGEKLFF. The chain carries TRBV15 and TRBJ1-4; tentatively, D is TRBD1 (5 bases). The CDR3 sequence is 15 residues long. CDR1 and CDR2 (germline): LNHNV, YYDKDF (reference sequence). Trimming took off 5 bases at V and 8 bases at J, with 18 bases between the two ends. The full variable domain, rest sourced from reference TRBV15 and TRBJ1-4, is DAMVIQNPRYQVTQFGKPVTLSCSQTLNHNVMYWYQQKSSQAPKLLFHYYDKDFNNEADTPDNFQSRRPNTSFCFLDIRSPGLGDTAMYLCATSGGPQVGEKLFFGSGTQLSVL.

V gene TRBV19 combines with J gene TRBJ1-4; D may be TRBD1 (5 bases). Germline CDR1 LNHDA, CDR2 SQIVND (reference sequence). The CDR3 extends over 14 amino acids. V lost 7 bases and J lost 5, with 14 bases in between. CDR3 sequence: CASNMGRINEKLFF. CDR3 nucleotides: TGTGCCAGTAATATGGGACGGATAAATGAAAAACTGTTTTTT.

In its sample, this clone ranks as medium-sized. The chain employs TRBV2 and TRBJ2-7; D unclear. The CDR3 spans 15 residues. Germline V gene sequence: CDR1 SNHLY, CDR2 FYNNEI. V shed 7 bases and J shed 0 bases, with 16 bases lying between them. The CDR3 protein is CASISDPWSSYEQYF. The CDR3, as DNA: TGTGCCAGCATTTCCGACCCATGGAGCTCCTACGAGCAGTACTTC. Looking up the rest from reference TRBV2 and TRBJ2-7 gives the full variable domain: EPEVTQTPSHQVTQMGQEVILRCVPISNHLYFYWYRQILGQKVEFLVSFYNNEISEKSEIFDDQFSVERPDGSNFTLKIRSTKLEDSAMYFCASISDPWSSYEQYFGPGTRLTVT.

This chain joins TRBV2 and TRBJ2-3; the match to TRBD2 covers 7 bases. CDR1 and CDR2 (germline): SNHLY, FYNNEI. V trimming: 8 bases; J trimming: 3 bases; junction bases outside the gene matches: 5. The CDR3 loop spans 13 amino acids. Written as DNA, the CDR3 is TGTGCCAGCGAGCGGGAAGTGACAGATACGCAGTATTTT. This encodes CASEREVTDTQYF.

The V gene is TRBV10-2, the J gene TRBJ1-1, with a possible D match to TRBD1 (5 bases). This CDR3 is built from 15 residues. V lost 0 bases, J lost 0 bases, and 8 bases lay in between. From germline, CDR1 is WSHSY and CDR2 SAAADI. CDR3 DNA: TGCGCCAGCAGTGAGTCGGGGCGGGTGAACACTGAAGCTTTCTTT. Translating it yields CASSESGRVNTEAFF.

CDR3 coding DNA: TGTGCCATCAGTGAGGCCAGTCAAAACATTCAGTACTTC. It encodes CAISEASQNIQYF. The chain is built from TRBV10-3 and TRBJ2-4; D call uncertain. The germline CDR1 and CDR2 sequences are ENHRY and SYGVKD. Trimming pared 2 bases from V and 5 bases from J, leaving 7 bases between. The CDR3 extends over 13 amino acids.

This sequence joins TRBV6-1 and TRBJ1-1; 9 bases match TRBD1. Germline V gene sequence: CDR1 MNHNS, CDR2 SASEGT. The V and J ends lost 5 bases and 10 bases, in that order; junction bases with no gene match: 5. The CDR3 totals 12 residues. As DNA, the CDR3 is TGTGCCAGCAGTACAAGACAGGGGGGAGCTTTCTTT. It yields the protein CASSTRQGGAFF.

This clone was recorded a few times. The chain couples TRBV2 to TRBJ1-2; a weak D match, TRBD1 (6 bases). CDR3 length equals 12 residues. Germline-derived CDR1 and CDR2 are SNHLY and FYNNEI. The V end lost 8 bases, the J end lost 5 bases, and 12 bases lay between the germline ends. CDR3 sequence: CASEGGVYGYTF. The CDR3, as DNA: TGTGCCAGCGAGGGGGGAGTGTATGGCTACACCTTC.

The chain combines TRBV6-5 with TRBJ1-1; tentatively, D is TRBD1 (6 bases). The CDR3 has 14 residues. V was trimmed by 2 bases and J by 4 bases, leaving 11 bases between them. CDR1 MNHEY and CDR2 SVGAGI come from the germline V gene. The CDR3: CASSYEGGSTEAFF. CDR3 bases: TGTGCCAGCAGTTACGAGGGGGGGAGCACTGAAGCTTTCTTT.

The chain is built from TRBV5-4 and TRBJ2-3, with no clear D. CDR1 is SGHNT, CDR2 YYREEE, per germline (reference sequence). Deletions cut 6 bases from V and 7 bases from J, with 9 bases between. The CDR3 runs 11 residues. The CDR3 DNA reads TGTGCCAGCACCATGGCCAATACGCAGTATTTT. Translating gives CASTMANTQYF.

The CDR3 region has the DNA TGTGCCAGCAGCTTGACAGGGAACACTGAAGCTTTCTTT. Translating gives CASSLTGNTEAFF. This chain links TRBV7-9 with TRBJ1-1, with a weak D call TRBD1 (6 bases). The V gene lost 3 bases and the J gene lost 1 base, with 6 bases spanning the gap. The CDR3 covers 13 residues. The germline CDR1 and CDR2 sequences are SEHNR and FQNEAQ (reference sequence).

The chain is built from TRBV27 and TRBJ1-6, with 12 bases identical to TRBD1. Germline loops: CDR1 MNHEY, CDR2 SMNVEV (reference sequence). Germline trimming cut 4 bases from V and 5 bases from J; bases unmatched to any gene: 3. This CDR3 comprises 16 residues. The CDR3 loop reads CASSSGTGGDNSPLHF. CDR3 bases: TGTGCCAGCAGTTCCGGGACAGGGGGCGATAATTCACCCCTCCACTTT.

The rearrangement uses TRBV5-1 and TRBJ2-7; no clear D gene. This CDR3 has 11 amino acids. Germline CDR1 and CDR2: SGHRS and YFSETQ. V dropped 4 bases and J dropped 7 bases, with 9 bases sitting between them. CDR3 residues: CASSLNGEQYF. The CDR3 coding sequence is TGCGCCAGCAGCCTCAACGGAGAGCAGTACTTC.

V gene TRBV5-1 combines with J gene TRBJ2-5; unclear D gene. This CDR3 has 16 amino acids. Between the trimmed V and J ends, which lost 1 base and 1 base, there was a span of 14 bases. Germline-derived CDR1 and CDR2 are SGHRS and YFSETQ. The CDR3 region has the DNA TGCGCCAGCAGCTTGTTAGGCAGGTCTTCCCAAGAGACCCAGTACTTC. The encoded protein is CASSLLGRSSQETQYF.

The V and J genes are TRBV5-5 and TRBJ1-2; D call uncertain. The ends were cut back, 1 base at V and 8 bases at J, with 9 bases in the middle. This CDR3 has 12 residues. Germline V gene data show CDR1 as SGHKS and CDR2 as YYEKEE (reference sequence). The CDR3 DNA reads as TGTGCCAGCAGCTTGAATCTTAGAGGCTACACCTTC. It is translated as CASSLNLRGYTF. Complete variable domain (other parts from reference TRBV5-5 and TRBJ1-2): DAGVTQSPTHLIKTRGQQVTLRCSPISGHKSVSWYQQVLGQGPQFIFQYYEKEERGRGNFPDRFSARQFPNYSSELNVNALLLGDSALYLCASSLNLRGYTFGSGTRLTVV.

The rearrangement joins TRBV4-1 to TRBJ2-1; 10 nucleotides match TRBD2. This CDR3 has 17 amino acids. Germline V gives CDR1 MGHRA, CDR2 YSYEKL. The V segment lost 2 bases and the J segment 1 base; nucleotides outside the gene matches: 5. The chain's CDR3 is CASSQREAGGSYNEQFF. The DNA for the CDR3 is TGCGCCAGCAGCCAAAGGGAAGCGGGAGGGTCCTACAATGAGCAGTTCTTC.

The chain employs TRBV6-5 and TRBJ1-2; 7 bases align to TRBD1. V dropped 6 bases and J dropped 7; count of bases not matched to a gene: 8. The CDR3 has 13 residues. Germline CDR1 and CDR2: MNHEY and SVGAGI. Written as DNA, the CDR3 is TGTGCCAGCAGAAACTCAGGGGGAAGTGGCTACACCTTC. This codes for CASRNSGGSGYTF.

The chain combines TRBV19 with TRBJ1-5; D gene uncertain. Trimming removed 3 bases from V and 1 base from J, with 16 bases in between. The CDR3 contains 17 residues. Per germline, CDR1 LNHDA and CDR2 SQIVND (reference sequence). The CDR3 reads CASSILSGQPSNQPQHF. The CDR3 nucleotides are TGTGCCAGTAGTATTCTTTCCGGGCAACCAAGCAATCAGCCCCAGCATTTT. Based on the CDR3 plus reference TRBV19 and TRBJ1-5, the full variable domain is DGGITQSPKYLFRKEGQNVTLSCEQNLNHDAMYWYRQDPGQGLRLIYYSQIVNDFQKGDIAEGYSVSREKKESFPLTVTSAQKNPTAFYLCASSILSGQPSNQPQHFGDGTRLSIL.